Sequencing of this T cell receptor (beta chain) was carried out in a study of T cell repertoires in cytomegalovirus infection. This clonotype was recorded many times. CDR1 is SGHTA, CDR2 FQGNSA, per germline. CDR3 size: 14 residues. V was clipped by 5 bases and J by 5 bases; unmatched bases: 7. Each CDR3 protein is one row after TCRdb ran MiXCR on the reads. The table has about 140,000 distinct CDR3 sequences, about 6.1% seen once; the top ten hold approximately 19%. This TCR came from a human donor in good health (CMV status not recorded). Some clones in this sample may be carry-over from other donors' samples. Sequencing input: PBMCs. V is TRBV7-2 and J is TRBJ2-5; TRBD2 matches at 8 bases. This CDR3 reads CASSLMTSAETQYF. DNA of the CDR3: TGTGCCAGCAGCCTTATGACTAGCGCCGAGACCCAGTACTTC. Filled out from reference TRBV7-2 and TRBJ2-5, the complete variable domain reads GAGVSQSPSNKVTEKGKDVELRCDPISGHTALYWYRQSLGQGLEFLIYFQGNSAPDKSGLPSDRFSAERTGGSVSTLTIQRTQQEDSAVYLCASSLMTSAETQYFGPGTRLLVL.